The clone carrying this T cell receptor beta chain was counted between two and nine times. The data derive from a study of early T cells in non-severe SARS-CoV-2 infection. The library protocol tagged individual cDNA molecules with unique molecular identifiers. MiXCR, run by TCRdb on the 5' RACE reads, gives a single entry per CDR3 protein. The sample carries roughly 53,000 distinct CDR3 sequences, roughly a tenth recorded once. The CDR3 has 12 amino acids. Germline lookup yields CDR1 SQVTM and CDR2 ANQGSEA. V was pared by 7 bases and J by 1 base, with 7 bases between. This receptor was identified in an adult who was a healthcare worker with PCR-confirmed SARS-CoV-2 infection or an uninfected control (not recorded which). The chain combines TRBV29-1 with TRBJ2-2; D uncertain. Sequences were obtained from whole blood. This CDR3 is CSGSKNTGELFF. The CDR3 bases are TGCAGCGGAAGTAAGAACACCGGGGAGCTGTTTTTT.